This entry concerns a single T cell receptor (beta chain). The record originates from a study of PD-L1 blockade in urothelial cancer. The data were produced by immunoSEQ multiplex PCR, yet TCRdb's version contains in-frame clones alone and is incomplete. The data show around 110,000 clones, with approximately 90% seen just once and around 1.7% held by the top ten. CDR3 length: 14 residues. With 0 bases removed from V and 9 bases from J, the gap between germline ends came to 11 bases. Germline CDR1 is LNHDA and CDR2 is SQIVND (reference sequence). Time point defined: peripheral blood 6 weeks after treatment start. Patients had urothelial carcinoma that was locally advanced or metastatic.

This chain uses TRBV19 with TRBJ2-2, with D possibly being TRBD2 (5 bases). The TCR originated in a man aged 55 to 70 with urothelial cancer. The sample here was PBMCs, taken around atezolizumab (anti-PD-L1) treatment. The CDR3 reads CASSIDREGRELFF. CDR3 in DNA: TGTGCCAGTAGTATAGATCGAGAGGGCCGGGAGCTGTTTTTT.